These 17 T cell receptor beta chains were sequenced from one sample in a study of shared clonotypes between healthy human individuals (dated by TCRdb to 2020 to 2021). The library was prepared using the immunoSEQ multiplex PCR assay. TCRdb took this table from immuneACCESS and kept in-frame rearrangements with V and J called. Such tables lack part of the clones; where checked against another copy, unresolved V genes explain under half of the gap, and the rest is unexplained. The sample table lists more than 1 million clones, around three quarters of them with a count of one. In total, the top ten clones hold approximately 0.56% of the sample. Input material: memory CD4+ T cells from PBMCs. The label giving this sample's cell subset or site can be read as: CD45RA-negative fraction. The receptors here all came from a man aged 18-30 years in good health. Some clones in this sample may be carry-over from other donors' samples.

The chain recombines TRBV7-3 with TRBJ1-2; D perhaps matches TRBD1 (5 bases). Germline loops: CDR1 SGHTA, CDR2 FQGTGA. V was shortened by 1 base and J by 4 bases, with 7 bases between the two germline ends. CDR3 length equals 13 residues. The CDR3 nucleotides are TGTGCCAGCAGCTTAATGCAGGGCTATGGCTACACCTTC. It translates to CASSLMQGYGYTF.

V and J are TRBV5-6 and TRBJ1-3; D ambiguous. The V end lost 2 bases, the J end lost 4 bases, and 13 bases lay between the germline ends. Germline assignment: CDR1 SGHDT and CDR2 YYEEEE. The length of the CDR3 is 15 residues. CDR3 protein: CASSFRRTSGNTIYF. Here the CDR3 DNA reads TGTGCCAGCAGCTTCCGGCGGACGAGCGGAAACACCATATATTTT.

This chain uses TRBV29-1 with TRBJ1-4; D is undetermined. This CDR3 comprises 13 residues. Trimming took off 4 bases at V and 7 bases at J, with 13 bases between the two ends. Germline V gene sequence: CDR1 SQVTM, CDR2 ANQGSEA. The chain's CDR3 is CSVVPGNGEKLFF. CDR3 DNA sequence: TGCAGCGTTGTGCCGGGGAATGGTGAAAAACTGTTTTTT. Using reference TRBV29-1 and TRBJ1-4 for the parts outside the CDR3, the full variable domain is SAVISQKPSRDICQRGTSLTIQCQVDSQVTMMFWYRQQPGQSLTLIATANQGSEATYESGFVIDKFPISRPNLTFSTLTVSNMSPEDSSIYLCSVVPGNGEKLFFGSGTQLSVL.

V and J are TRBV27 and TRBJ1-3; D unresolved. The germline V and J ends were trimmed by 2 bases and 0 bases, with 5 bases remaining between them. Germline loops: CDR1 MNHEY, CDR2 SMNVEV (reference sequence). The CDR3 totals 14 residues. The CDR3 DNA sequence: TGTGCCAGCAGTTTACAAAACTCTGGAAACACCATATATTTT. It encodes CASSLQNSGNTIYF.

The chain couples TRBV11-2 to TRBJ1-4; unclear D gene. The CDR3 extends over 17 amino acids. The V gene lost 6 bases and the J gene lost 5 bases, with 22 bases spanning the gap. CDR1 is SGHAT, CDR2 FQNNGV, per germline. CDR3 sequence reads: CASRLTFERRSNEKLFF. DNA for the CDR3: TGTGCCAGCAGATTAACCTTCGAACGGAGGTCCAATGAAAAACTGTTTTTT.

The chain links TRBV5-1 to TRBJ2-5, with 10 bases lining up with TRBD2. J lost 2 bases, V lost 3 bases, and 4 bases had no gene match. Germline assignment: CDR1 SGHRS and CDR2 YFSETQ. The CDR3 is made up of 15 amino acids. Here the CDR3 reads CASSSLAGEQETQYF. CDR3 DNA: TGCGCCAGCAGCTCCCTAGCGGGAGAACAAGAGACCCAGTACTTC.

This clone was picked up one time. The chain links TRBV2 to TRBJ2-7; D unresolved. The CDR3 has 13 residues. Germline assignment: CDR1 SNHLY and CDR2 FYNNEI. V lost 6 bases and J 7 bases, leaving 16 bases between the germline ends. The CDR3 is CASRLVGLGEQYF. Here the CDR3 DNA reads TGTGCCAGCAGGTTGGTAGGTCTGGGAGAGCAGTACTTC.

The chain employs TRBV27 and TRBJ1-5; D may be TRBD1 (5 bases). Germline V gene lookup returns CDR1 MNHEY and CDR2 SMNVEV (reference sequence). The CDR3 loop spans 18 amino acids. The V end lost 6 bases, the J end lost 2 bases, and 23 bases lay between the germline ends. In DNA form, the CDR3 reads TGTGCCAGCAGCTTTTATCCGGGACTCACGGGCGGCAATCAGCCCCAGCATTTT. Its translation is CASSFYPGLTGGNQPQHF.

The chain has TRBV7-2 and TRBJ1-1, with D unclear. CDR3 length: 16 amino acids. V gave up 0 bases and J gave up 6 bases, with 17 bases separating them. Germline V gives CDR1 SGHTA, CDR2 FQGNSA. CDR3 sequence reads: CASSLAQRALAPEAFF. The CDR3 nucleotides are TGTGCCAGCAGCTTAGCGCAAAGGGCATTGGCCCCTGAAGCTTTCTTT.

The chain has TRBV29-1 and TRBJ2-7, with 7 bases matching TRBD1. CDR1 is SQVTM and CDR2 is ANQGSEA in the germline V gene. Trimming removed 2 bases from V and 9 bases from J; junction bases left unmatched: 4. The CDR3 runs to 11 residues. The CDR3 nucleotides read TGCAGCGTTGAAACAGGGGAGAGGCAGTACTTC. It is translated as CSVETGERQYF.

This clone was detected only once. The V call is TRBV18, the J call TRBJ1-3; 7 positions agree with TRBD1. Germline values: CDR1 KGHSH, CDR2 LQKENI. The trim removed 2 bases at V and 0 bases at J, leaving 4 bases unmatched. The CDR3 loop spans 16 amino acids. CDR3 in DNA: TGTGCCAGCTCACCAGCACAGGGGCTCTCTGGAAACACCATATATTTT. Its translation: CASSPAQGLSGNTIYF.

With respect to this clone: A far larger clone is a single base away, which makes a read error likely. The V gene is TRBV27, the J gene TRBJ2-3; D gene ambiguous. Germline CDR1 and CDR2: MNHEY and SMNVEV (reference sequence). The CDR3 has 13 residues. The germline V and J ends were trimmed by 2 bases and 2 bases, with 5 bases remaining between them. The CDR3 reads CASSLLATDTQYF. The CDR3 nucleotides are TGTGCCAGCAGTTTACTGGCCACAGATACGCAGTATTTT.

The rearrangement uses TRBV28 and TRBJ2-1, with 11 bases matching TRBD1. J lost 0 bases, V lost 6 bases, and 10 bases had no gene match. The length of the CDR3 is 18 residues. Germline V gene data show CDR1 as MDHEN and CDR2 as SYDVKM. CDR3 loop: CASSLGTGGPSSYNEQFF. The DNA for the CDR3 is TGTGCCAGCAGCCTGGGGACAGGGGGTCCGAGCTCCTACAATGAGCAGTTCTTC.

A single count supports this clone. CDR3 in amino acids: CASWTGIGTGEAFF. The CDR3 nucleotides read TGTGCCAGCTGGACAGGAATTGGAACCGGTGAAGCTTTCTTT. The rearrangement joins TRBV28 to TRBJ1-1; 7 bases are a match to TRBD1. Losses at the gene ends were 8 bases for V and 7 bases for J; bases not matched to a gene: 13. This CDR3 has 14 residues. Germline loops: CDR1 MDHEN, CDR2 SYDVKM. Using reference TRBV28 and TRBJ1-1 for the parts outside the CDR3, the full variable domain is DVKVTQSSRYLVKRTGEKVFLECVQDMDHENMFWYRQDPGLGLRLIYFSYDVKMKEKGDIPEGYSVSREKKERFSLILESASTNQTSMYLCASWTGIGTGEAFFGQGTRLTVV.

The V call is TRBV7-2, the J call TRBJ2-4; D unclear. The CDR3 sequence is 14 residues long. CDR1 and CDR2 (germline): SGHTA, FQGNSA. Trimming took off 1 base at V and 4 bases at J, with 8 bases between the two ends. The CDR3 is CASSLGVRKNIQYF. CDR3 DNA sequence: TGTGCCAGCAGCTTAGGGGTCCGTAAAAACATTCAGTACTTC. The variable domain in full, completed from reference TRBV7-2 and TRBJ2-4, reads GAGVSQSPSNKVTEKGKDVELRCDPISGHTALYWYRQSLGQGLEFLIYFQGNSAPDKSGLPSDRFSAERTGGSVSTLTIQRTQQEDSAVYLCASSLGVRKNIQYFGAGTRLSVL.

Note on this clone: Other nucleotide sequences from this sample produce the same CDR3. V and J are TRBV11-3 and TRBJ2-6; D unclear. Germline CDR1 and CDR2: SGHNT and YENEEA. The V gene lost 5 bases and the J gene lost 4 bases, with 6 bases spanning the gap. This CDR3 is built from 13 residues. The CDR3 reads CASSPSGANVLTF. The DNA for the CDR3 is TGTGCCAGCAGCCCCAGCGGGGCCAACGTCCTGACTTTC.

A note on this clone: A junction boundary mismatches the germline segment, possibly from a read error. The CDR3 nucleotides read TGCAGCGGATGGGGGGCCGTATACAATGAGCAATTCTTC. Translated, it gives CSGWGAVYNEQFF. The chain carries TRBV29-1 and TRBJ2-1, with D perhaps being TRBD1 or TRBD2 (6 bases each). CDR1 is SQVTM and CDR2 is ANQGSEA in the germline V gene. This CDR3 contains 13 residues.